One sample yielded the 12 T cell receptor beta chains listed below, sequenced in a study of T cells after yellow fever vaccination. TCRdb fed the 5' RACE reads into MiXCR, producing one record per CDR3 protein. Here the sample spans 620,000 or so distinct CDR3 sequences, around 12% being singletons. Specimen: PBMCs, collected on the day of the yellow fever booster vaccination. The receptors here all came from a man younger than 40 who received the YFV17D yellow fever vaccine.

The chain links TRBV20-1 to TRBJ2-3, with 9 bases identical to TRBD2. The J segment lost 5 bases and the V segment lost 4 bases, leaving 22 bases of the junction unmatched. The length of the CDR3 is 19 residues. CDR1 and CDR2 from the germline V gene are DFQATT and SNEGSKA (reference sequence). CDR3 amino acids: CSANKLLAGGSSGGDTQYF. The CDR3 DNA reads TGCAGTGCTAATAAATTACTAGCGGGCGGATCCTCGGGGGGAGATACGCAGTATTTT.

This clonotype was counted only a few times. Its ends do not fully match the called genes, so a read error is possible. The DNA of the CDR3 is TGTGACAGCAGTGAAGTCGGCAGCTACGAGCAGTACTTC. Protein: CDSSEVGSYEQYF. This chain joins TRBV25-1 and TRBJ2-7; D gene unclear. CDR3 length: 13 residues. CDR1 and CDR2 (germline): MGHDK, SYGVNS.

This clonotype came up many times. The genes are TRBV9 and TRBJ2-5; 10 bases align to TRBD1. Germline-derived CDR1 and CDR2 are SGDLS and YYNGEE. The CDR3 is 15 amino acids. V shed 2 bases, J shed 3 bases, and the junction held 4 bases outside the gene matches. CDR3 sequence reads: CASSVRTGGEETQYF. The DNA for the CDR3 is TGTGCCAGCAGCGTCCGGACAGGGGGTGAAGAGACCCAGTACTTC.

This clonotype appeared a few times. The chain couples TRBV6-2 or TRBV6-3 to TRBJ2-3, with D possibly TRBD1 on 6 matching bases. CDR1 MNHEY and CDR2 SVGEGT come from the germline V gene. Deletions cut 7 bases from V and 11 bases from J, with 22 bases between. There are 14 residues in the CDR3. The CDR3 spells CASTPAGRGMEQYF. The CDR3 DNA sequence: TGTGCCAGCACCCCCGCTGGCAGGGGTATGGAGCAGTATTTT.

This clonotype was seen a handful of times. The chain is built from TRBV24-1 and TRBJ2-1; perhaps TRBD1 as D (5 bases). The CDR3 length is 13 residues. The V gene lost 8 bases and the J gene lost 2 bases, with 9 bases spanning the gap. Germline V gene data show CDR1 as KGHDR and CDR2 as SFDVKD. CDR3 region: CATTDRPYNEQFF. CDR3 DNA: TGTGCCACCACCGACAGACCCTACAATGAGCAGTTCTTC.

This clonotype was observed a few times. The chain has TRBV14 and TRBJ2-7, with D possibly called TRBD1 or TRBD2 (5 bases each). Per germline, CDR1 SGHDN and CDR2 FVKESK. The CDR3 has 14 amino acids. The ends were cut back, 1 base at V and 3 bases at J, with 10 bases in the middle. CDR3 sequence reads: CASSQVQGVYEQYF. Written as DNA, the CDR3 is TGTGCCAGCAGCCAAGTGCAGGGAGTCTACGAGCAGTACTTC. The entire variable domain, with the rest obtained from reference TRBV14 and TRBJ2-7, is as follows: EAGVTQFPSHSVIEKGQTVTLRCDPISGHDNLYWYRRVMGKEIKFLLHFVKESKQDESGMPNNRFLAERTGGTYSTLKVQPAELEDSGVYFCASSQVQGVYEQYFGPGTRLTVT.

In this sample, this clonotype turned up a few times. V is TRBV7-9 and J is TRBJ1-4; unclear D gene. This CDR3 has 15 amino acids. Germline V gene lookup returns CDR1 SEHNR and CDR2 FQNEAQ (reference sequence). V dropped 5 bases and J dropped 0 bases, with 10 bases sitting between them. The CDR3, as DNA: TGTGCCAGCAGCGCCGGAAAGACAACTAATGAAAAACTGTTTTTT. This encodes CASSAGKTTNEKLFF. Full variable domain (remainder filled in from reference TRBV7-9 and TRBJ1-4): DTGVSQNPRHKITKRGQNVTFRCDPISEHNRLYWYRQTLGQGPEFLTYFQNEAQLEKSRLLSDRFSAERPKGSFSTLEIQRTEQGDSAMYLCASSAGKTTNEKLFFGSGTQLSVL.

This clonotype was seen only a few times. The rearrangement links TRBV5-1 to TRBJ2-1, with TRBD2 identical over 8 bases. The CDR3 spans 15 residues. CDR1 and CDR2 (germline): SGHRS, YFSETQ. Germline trimming cut 2 bases from V and 7 bases from J; bases unmatched to any gene: 8. The CDR3 nucleotides are TGCGCCAGCAGCTTAGACCCGGGACTAGTAAATGAGCAGTTCTTC. Translated: CASSLDPGLVNEQFF.

J is TRBJ2-5 and V is TRBV14; 8 nucleotides align to TRBD1. Trimming at V came to 0 bases and at J to 7 bases, leaving 7 bases not matched to a gene. CDR1 and CDR2 (germline): SGHDN, FVKESK. The CDR3 totals 15 residues. The DNA of the CDR3 is TGTGCCAGCAGCCAAGACCCCGGGACAGGTCGGACCCAGTACTTC. Amino acid sequence: CASSQDPGTGRTQYF.

In this sample, this clonotype turned up a few times. This chain joins TRBV6-2 or TRBV6-3 and TRBJ2-1; no reliable D call. Trimming took 5 bases from V and 4 from J, leaving 18 bases between them. Germline V gene sequence: CDR1 MNHEY, CDR2 SVGEGT. CDR3 size: 16 residues. The CDR3 here is CASSPPGAAGYNEQFF. Written as DNA, the CDR3 is TGTGCCAGCAGTCCCCCGGGCGCCGCTGGGTACAATGAGCAGTTCTTC.

There are a few counts of this clonotype. The chain employs TRBV2 and TRBJ2-5; D possibly matches TRBD1 or TRBD2 (6 bases each). CDR3 size: 15 residues. Germline assignment: CDR1 SNHLY and CDR2 FYNNEI. Trimming removed 1 base at V and 4 bases at J, with 13 bases between. The CDR3 coding sequence is TGTGCCAGCAGTGAAGTTACGGGGGCTCGAGAGACCCAGTACTTC. Translating gives CASSEVTGARETQYF.

The rearrangement links TRBV20-1 to TRBJ2-4; tentative D call: TRBD2 (5 bases). Trimming cost V 5 bases and J 1 base, with 12 bases left between them. This CDR3 spans 14 amino acids. The germline V gene has CDR1 DFQATT and CDR2 SNEGSKA (reference sequence). This CDR3 reads CSAPSGWAKNIQYF. CDR3 in DNA: TGCAGTGCTCCATCGGGGTGGGCCAAAAACATTCAGTACTTC.